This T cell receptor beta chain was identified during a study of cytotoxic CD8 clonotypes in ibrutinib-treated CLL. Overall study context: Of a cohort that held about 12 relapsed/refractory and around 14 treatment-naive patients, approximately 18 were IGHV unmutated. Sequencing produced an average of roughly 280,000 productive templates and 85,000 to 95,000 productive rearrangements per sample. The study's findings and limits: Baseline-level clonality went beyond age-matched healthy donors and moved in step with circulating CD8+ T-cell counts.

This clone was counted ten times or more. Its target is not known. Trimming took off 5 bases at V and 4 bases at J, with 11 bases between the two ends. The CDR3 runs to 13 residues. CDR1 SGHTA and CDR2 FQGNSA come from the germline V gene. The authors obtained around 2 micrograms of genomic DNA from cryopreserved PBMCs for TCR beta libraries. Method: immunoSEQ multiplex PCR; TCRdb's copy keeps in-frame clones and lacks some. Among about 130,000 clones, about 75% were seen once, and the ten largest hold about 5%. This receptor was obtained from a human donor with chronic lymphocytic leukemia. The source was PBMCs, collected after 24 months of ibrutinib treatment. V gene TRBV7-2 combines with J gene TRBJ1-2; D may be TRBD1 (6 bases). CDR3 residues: CASSQAGAYGYTF. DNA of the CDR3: TGTGCCAGCAGCCAAGCGGGGGCCTATGGCTACACCTTC.